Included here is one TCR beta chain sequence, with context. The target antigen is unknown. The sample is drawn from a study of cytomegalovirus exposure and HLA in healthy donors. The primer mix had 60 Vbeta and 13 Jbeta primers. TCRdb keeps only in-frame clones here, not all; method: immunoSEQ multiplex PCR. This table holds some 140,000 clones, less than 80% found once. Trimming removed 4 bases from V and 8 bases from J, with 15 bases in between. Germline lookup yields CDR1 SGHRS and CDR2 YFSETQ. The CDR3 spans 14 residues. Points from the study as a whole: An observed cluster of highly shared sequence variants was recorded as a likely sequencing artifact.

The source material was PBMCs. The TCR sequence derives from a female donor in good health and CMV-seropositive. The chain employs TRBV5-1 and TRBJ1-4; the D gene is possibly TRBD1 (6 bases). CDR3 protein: CASSAGGAEEKLFF. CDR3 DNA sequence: TGCGCCAGCAGCGCGGGGGGCGCAGAGGAAAAACTGTTTTTT. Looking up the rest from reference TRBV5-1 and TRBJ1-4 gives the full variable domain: KAGVTQTPRYLIKTRGQQVTLSCSPISGHRSVSWYQQTPGQGLQFLFEYFSETQRNKGNFPGRFSGRQFSNSRSEMNVSTLELGDSALYLCASSAGGAEEKLFFGSGTQLSVL.